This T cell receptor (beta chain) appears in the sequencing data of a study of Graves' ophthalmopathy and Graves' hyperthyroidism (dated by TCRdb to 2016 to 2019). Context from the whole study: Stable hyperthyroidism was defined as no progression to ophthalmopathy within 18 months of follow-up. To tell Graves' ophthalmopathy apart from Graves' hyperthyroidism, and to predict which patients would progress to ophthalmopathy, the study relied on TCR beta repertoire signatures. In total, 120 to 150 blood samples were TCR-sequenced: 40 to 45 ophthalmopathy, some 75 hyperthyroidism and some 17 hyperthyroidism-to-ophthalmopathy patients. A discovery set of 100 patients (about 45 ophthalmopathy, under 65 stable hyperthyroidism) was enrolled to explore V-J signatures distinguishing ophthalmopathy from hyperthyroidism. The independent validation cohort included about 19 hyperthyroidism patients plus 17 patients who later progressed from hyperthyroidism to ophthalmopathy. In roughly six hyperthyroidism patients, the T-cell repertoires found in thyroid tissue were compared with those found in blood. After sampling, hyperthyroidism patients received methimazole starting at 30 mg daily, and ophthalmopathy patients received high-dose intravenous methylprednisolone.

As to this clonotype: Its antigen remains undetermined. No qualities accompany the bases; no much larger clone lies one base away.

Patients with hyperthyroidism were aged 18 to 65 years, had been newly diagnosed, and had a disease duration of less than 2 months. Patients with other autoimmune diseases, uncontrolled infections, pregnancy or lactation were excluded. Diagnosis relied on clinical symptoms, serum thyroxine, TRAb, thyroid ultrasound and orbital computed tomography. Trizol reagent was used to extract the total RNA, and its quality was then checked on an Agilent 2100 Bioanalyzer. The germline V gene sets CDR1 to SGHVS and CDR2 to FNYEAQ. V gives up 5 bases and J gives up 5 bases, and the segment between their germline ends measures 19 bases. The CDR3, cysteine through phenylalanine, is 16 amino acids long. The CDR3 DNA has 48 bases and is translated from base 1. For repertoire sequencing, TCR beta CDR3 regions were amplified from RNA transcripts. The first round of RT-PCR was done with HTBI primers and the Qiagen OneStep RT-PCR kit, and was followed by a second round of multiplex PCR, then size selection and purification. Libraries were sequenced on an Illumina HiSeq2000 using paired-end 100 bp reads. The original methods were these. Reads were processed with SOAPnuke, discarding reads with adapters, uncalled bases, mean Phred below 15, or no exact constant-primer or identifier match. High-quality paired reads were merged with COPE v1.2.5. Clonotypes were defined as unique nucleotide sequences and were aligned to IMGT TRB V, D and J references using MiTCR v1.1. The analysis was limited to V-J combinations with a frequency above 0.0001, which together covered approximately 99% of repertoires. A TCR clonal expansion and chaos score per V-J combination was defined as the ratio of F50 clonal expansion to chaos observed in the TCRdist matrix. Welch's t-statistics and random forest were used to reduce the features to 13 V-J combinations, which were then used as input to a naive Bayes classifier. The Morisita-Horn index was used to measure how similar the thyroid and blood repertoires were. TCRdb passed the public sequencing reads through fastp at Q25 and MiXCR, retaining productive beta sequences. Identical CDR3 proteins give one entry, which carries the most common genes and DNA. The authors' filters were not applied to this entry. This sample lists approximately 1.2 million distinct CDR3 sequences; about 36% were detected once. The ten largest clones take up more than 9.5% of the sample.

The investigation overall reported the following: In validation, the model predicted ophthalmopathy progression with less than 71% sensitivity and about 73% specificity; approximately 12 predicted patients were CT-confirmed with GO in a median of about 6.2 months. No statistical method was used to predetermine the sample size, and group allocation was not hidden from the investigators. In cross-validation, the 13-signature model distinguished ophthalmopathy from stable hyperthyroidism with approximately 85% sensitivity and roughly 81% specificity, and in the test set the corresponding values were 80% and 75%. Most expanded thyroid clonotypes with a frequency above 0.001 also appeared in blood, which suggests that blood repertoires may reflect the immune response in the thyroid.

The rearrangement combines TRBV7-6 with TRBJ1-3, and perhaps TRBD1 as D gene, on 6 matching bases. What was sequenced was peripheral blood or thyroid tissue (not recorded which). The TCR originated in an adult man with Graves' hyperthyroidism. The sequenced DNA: TGTGCCAGCAGCCCCGCCTTACAGGGTTCTAGAAACACCATATATTTT. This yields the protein CASSPALQGSRNTIYF.